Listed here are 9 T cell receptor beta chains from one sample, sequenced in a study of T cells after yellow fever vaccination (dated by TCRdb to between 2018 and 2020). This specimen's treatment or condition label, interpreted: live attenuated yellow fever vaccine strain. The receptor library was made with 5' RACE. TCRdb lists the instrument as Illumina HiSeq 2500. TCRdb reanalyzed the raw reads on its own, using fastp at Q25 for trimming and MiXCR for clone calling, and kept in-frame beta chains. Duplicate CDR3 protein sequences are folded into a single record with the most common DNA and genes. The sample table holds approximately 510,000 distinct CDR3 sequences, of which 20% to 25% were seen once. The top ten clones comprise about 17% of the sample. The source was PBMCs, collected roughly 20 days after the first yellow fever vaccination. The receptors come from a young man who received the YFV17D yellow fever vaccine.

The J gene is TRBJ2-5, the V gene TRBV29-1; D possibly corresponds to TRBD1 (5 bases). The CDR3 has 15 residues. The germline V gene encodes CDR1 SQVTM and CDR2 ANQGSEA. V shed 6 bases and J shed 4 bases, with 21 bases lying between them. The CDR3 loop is CSVQGAGRHLETQYF. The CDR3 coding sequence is TGCAGCGTCCAAGGGGCAGGGCGCCATCTAGAGACCCAGTACTTC.

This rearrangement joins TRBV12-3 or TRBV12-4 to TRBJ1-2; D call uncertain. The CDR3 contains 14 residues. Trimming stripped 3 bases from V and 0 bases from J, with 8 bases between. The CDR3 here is CASSFSETNYGYTF. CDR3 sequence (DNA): TGTGCCAGCAGTTTTAGCGAGACTAACTATGGCTACACCTTC.

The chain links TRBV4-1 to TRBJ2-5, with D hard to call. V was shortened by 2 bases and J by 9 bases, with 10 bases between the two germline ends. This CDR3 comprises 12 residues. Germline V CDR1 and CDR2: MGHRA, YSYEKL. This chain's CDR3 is CASSQPVGPQYF. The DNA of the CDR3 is TGCGCCAGCAGCCAACCTGTAGGTCCCCAGTACTTC.

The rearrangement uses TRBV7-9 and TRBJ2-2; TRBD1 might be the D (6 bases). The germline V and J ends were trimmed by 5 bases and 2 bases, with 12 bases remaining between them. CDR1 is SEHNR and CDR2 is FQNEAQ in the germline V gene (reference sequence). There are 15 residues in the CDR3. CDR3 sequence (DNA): TGTGCCAGCAGCCGCTGGGGGCAAAACACCGGGGAGCTGTTTTTT. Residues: CASSRWGQNTGELFF.

CDR3 residues: CSAPKPYREHEQFF. The CDR3 DNA follows: TGCAGTGCGCCCAAACCGTACAGGGAACACGAGCAGTTCTTC. The chain uses TRBV20-1 and TRBJ2-1; TRBD1 might be the D (6 bases). Germline CDR1 reads DFQATT; CDR2 reads SNEGSKA (reference sequence). Trimming removed 6 bases at V and 10 bases at J, with 22 bases between. This CDR3 spans 14 amino acids.

CDR3 nucleotide sequence: TGTGCCAGCAGCGATCAGGGAGGATTGGTCGGTGAAAAACTGTTTTTT. This codes for CASSDQGGLVGEKLFF. V usage is TRBV21-1 and J usage is TRBJ1-4. TRBV21-1 is a pseudogene locus. CDR3 size: 16 residues.

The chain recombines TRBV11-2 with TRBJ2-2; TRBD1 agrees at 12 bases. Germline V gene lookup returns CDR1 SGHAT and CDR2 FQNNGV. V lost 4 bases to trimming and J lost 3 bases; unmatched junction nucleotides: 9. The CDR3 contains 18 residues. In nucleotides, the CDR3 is TGTGCCAGCAGCTCCGGGACAGGGGGCATTTCATACACCGGGGAGCTGTTTTTT. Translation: CASSSGTGGISYTGELFF.

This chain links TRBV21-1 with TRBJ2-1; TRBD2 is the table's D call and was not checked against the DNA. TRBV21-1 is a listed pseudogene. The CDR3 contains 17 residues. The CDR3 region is CASSASLGTSGYNEQFF. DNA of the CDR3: TGTGCCAGCAGCGCGTCGCTCGGGACTAGCGGCTACAATGAGCAGTTCTTC.

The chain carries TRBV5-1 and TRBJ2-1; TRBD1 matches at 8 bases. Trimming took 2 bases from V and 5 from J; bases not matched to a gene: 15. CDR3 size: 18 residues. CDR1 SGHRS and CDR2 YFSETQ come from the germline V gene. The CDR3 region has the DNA TGCGCCAGCAGCTTAGTCCCGCCGGACAGGGACCCCAACAATGAGCAGTTCTTC. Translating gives CASSLVPPDRDPNNEQFF.